This T cell receptor beta chain was recorded in a study of molecular identifiers for immune sequencing clone quantification. General study findings and limits: In naive cells, under 1% of molecules belonged to clones above 20 RNA copies, against over 97% in effector cells. Reports indicate spiked Jurkat TCR RNA from one cell could be found among roughly 950,000 naive cells.

The CDR3 extends over 15 amino acids. Deletions cut 3 bases from V and 4 bases from J, with 13 bases between. Germline lookup yields CDR1 MGHRA and CDR2 YSYEKL. The table lists this clonotype with a few counts. The antigen is not known. One entry per CDR3 protein results from TCRdb running MiXCR on the PCR reads. Among around 480,000 distinct CDR3 sequences listed, over 20% were seen once. The sequence was obtained from a human donor in good health. Some libraries in this study had Jurkat cell RNA spiked in. Specimen: naive CD8+ T cells from blood, with Jurkat cell RNA spiked in. Specified subset: FACS-sorted CD8+CD4-CCR7+CD45RA+ naive T cells. The chain is built from TRBV4-1 and TRBJ2-1; no clear D. The CDR3 DNA reads as TGCGCCAGCAGCCAGGTTCACAGTCAATACAATGAGCAGTTCTTC. Protein sequence: CASSQVHSQYNEQFF.